The following is a T cell receptor (beta chain) sequence with its context. Its target is not known. Selection for sequencing was limited to patients who had shown CD8+CD57+ cell expansion by flow cytometry. These data belong to a study of CD8+CD57+ T cells in acquired aplastic anemia. Overall study: The mean DNA yield obtained from sorted CD4+ and CD8+ cells came to approximately 3.2 ug. Study-wide findings and caveats: CD8+ Simpson's diversity in patients was not significantly different from that in controls. About 30 shared CD8+ CDR3s appeared highly expressed within patients' immunodominant clones.

This CDR3 is 14 amino acids long. Trimming left V 2 bases short and J 2 bases short, with 9 bases between. From germline, CDR1 is SGHVS and CDR2 FQNEAQ. Profiling that covered TCR beta VDJ and CDR3 relied on genomic DNA as its template. Via MiXCR, TCRdb re-called the reads, giving one row per CDR3 protein. The sample includes roughly 180,000 distinct CDR3 sequences, about half of them seen just once. Sequencing was carried out using sorted CD4+, CD8+, or CD8+CD57+ T cells (not recorded which) from PBMCs. The chain combines TRBV7-8 with TRBJ2-5, with D uncertain. The sequence was collected from a human donor with aplastic anemia. CDR3 in DNA: TGTGCCAGCAGCTTATCCCTGCCACAAGAGACCCAGTACTTC. Amino acids: CASSLSLPQETQYF.